This entry concerns a single TCR beta chain. The treatment: roughly 19 received Ad26.COV2.S at low or high dose, single or two shots; 5 received placebo; per-sample allocation not given. Samples were taken on day 63 after the first vaccine or placebo injection. This record belongs to a study of Ad26.COV2.S vaccination and SARS-CoV-2 variants. CDR3 length: 13 residues. The V and J ends lost 3 bases and 0 bases respectively, with 3 bases between them. Sequencing was performed with immunoSEQ multiplex PCR; in TCRdb, only in-frame clones are kept and a portion is missing. The sample consists of approximately 500,000 clones, approximately 90% of them appearing once.

The sequencing used peripheral blood, collected in a trial of Ad26.COV2.S vaccine versus placebo. The receptor's source is a person aged 18 to 59 who received the Ad26.COV2.S COVID-19 vaccine or a placebo. The chain recombines TRBV12-3 or TRBV12-4 with TRBJ1-5; D is unresolved. The CDR3 spells CASSFGSNQPQHF. CDR3 nucleotides: TGTGCCAGCAGTTTCGGTAGCAATCAGCCCCAGCATTTT.